The 22 T cell receptor beta chains below all came from one sample that was sequenced in a study of Ad26.COV2.S vaccination and SARS-CoV-2 variants. TCRdb's table, derived via immunoSEQ multiplex PCR, lists solely in-frame clones and lacks some. The sample includes a few hundred thousand clones, around 82% seen only once; the top ten take about 7.4%. Treatment of the sample: roughly 20 received Ad26.COV2.S at low or high dose, single or two shots; about 5 received placebo; per-sample allocation not given. The investigators took samples on day 63 after the first vaccine or placebo injection. The input for sequencing was peripheral blood, taken in a trial of Ad26.COV2.S vaccine versus placebo. These receptors were obtained from a person between 18 and 65 years old who received the Ad26.COV2.S COVID-19 vaccine or a placebo.

This chain joins TRBV12-3 or TRBV12-4 and TRBJ1-2; D not certain. The V end lost 3 bases, the J end lost 8 bases, and 13 bases lay between the germline ends. This CDR3 has 13 residues. CDR3 nucleotides: TGTGCCAGCAGTTTCTCGCAGGCTCGGGGCTACACCTTC. Amino acids: CASSFSQARGYTF.

V gene TRBV6-1 combines with J gene TRBJ2-1; TRBD2 matches 11 bases. Trimming took 4 bases from V and 2 from J; bases not matched to a gene: 13. The length of the CDR3 is 19 residues. In germline, CDR1 is MNHNS, CDR2 SASEGT. CDR3 DNA: TGTGCCAGCAGTGCGCCGGGACTAGCGGACCCAAGTCCCTACAATGAGCAGTTCTTC. Translated, it gives CASSAPGLADPSPYNEQFF.

The J gene is TRBJ2-5, the V gene TRBV2; 10 nucleotides line up with TRBD2. Germline V gives CDR1 SNHLY, CDR2 FYNNEI. CDR3 length: 15 residues. The V segment lost 4 bases and the J segment 5 bases; nucleotides outside the gene matches: 7. The CDR3: CASSGISGGAETQYF. In DNA, the CDR3 is TGTGCCAGCAGTGGAATAAGCGGGGGGGCGGAGACCCAGTACTTC.

The genes are TRBV18 and TRBJ1-1; D remains unclear. This CDR3 has 13 amino acids. Germline V gene lookup returns CDR1 KGHSH and CDR2 LQKENI. Trimming left V 0 bases short and J 5 bases short, with 7 bases between. For the CDR3, the DNA is TGTGCCAGCTCACCACCGGTAGGGACTGAAGCTTTCTTT. Its protein product is CASSPPVGTEAFF.

The chain combines TRBV11-3 with TRBJ2-5, with D possibly TRBD2 on 6 matching bases. CDR1 and CDR2 from the germline V gene are SGHNT and YENEEA. Trimming shortened V by 4 bases and J by 1 base, and 10 bases separated the two germline ends. The CDR3 loop spans 14 amino acids. The CDR3 is CASSYGGSQETQYF. DNA of the CDR3: TGTGCCAGCAGCTACGGAGGGAGCCAAGAGACCCAGTACTTC.

This chain uses TRBV5-1 with TRBJ2-1; D not certain. With 4 bases removed from V and 7 bases from J, the gap between germline ends came to 24 bases. The CDR3 has 17 amino acids. Per germline, CDR1 SGHRS and CDR2 YFSETQ. The CDR3, as DNA: TGCGCCAGCAGCACCCCACTTTGGGCGGCTGAGCCGAATGAGCAGTTCTTC. This encodes CASSTPLWAAEPNEQFF.

The chain uses TRBV3-1 (or the pseudogene TRBV3-2) and TRBJ2-7, with 11 bases aligning to TRBD2. Germline CDR1 is LGHDT and CDR2 is YNNKEL (reference sequence). The CDR3 covers 19 residues. V was clipped by 2 bases and J by 0 bases; unmatched bases: 12. DNA for the CDR3: TGTGCCAGCAGCCAAAATACACTAGCGGGGGAAAACAGCTCCTACGAGCAGTACTTC. It codes for CASSQNTLAGENSSYEQYF.

V usage is TRBV4-1 and J usage is TRBJ2-1, with 16 bases identical to TRBD2. The length of the CDR3 is 19 residues. V was clipped by 6 bases and J by 7 bases; unmatched bases: 15. Germline-derived CDR1 and CDR2 are MGHRA and YSYEKL. The CDR3 DNA reads TGCGCCAGCAGGCAGGGACTAGCGGGGGGGTTAAGGTTGGGGAATGAGCAGTTCTTC. This gives the protein CASRQGLAGGLRLGNEQFF.

The chain combines TRBV10-3 with TRBJ2-7, with 11 bases identical to TRBD1. The germline CDR1 and CDR2 sequences are ENHRY and SYGVKD. Unmatched junction bases numbered 1, after V lost 0 bases and J lost 3 bases. CDR3 length: 15 amino acids. The chain's CDR3 is CAISESGTGGYEQYF. The DNA for the CDR3 is TGTGCCATCAGTGAGTCCGGGACAGGGGGCTACGAGCAGTACTTC.

The chain employs TRBV11-3 and TRBJ2-1, with TRBD2 matching over 8 bases. Germline values: CDR1 SGHNT, CDR2 YENEEA. The junction had 7 bases not matched to a gene; V was cut back by 1 base and J by 2 bases. The CDR3 loop spans 17 amino acids. The CDR3, as DNA: TGTGCCAGCAGCTTAGCCCCAGGTAGCGGGACCTACAATGAGCAGTTCTTC. Translation gives CASSLAPGSGTYNEQFF.

This clone was observed a single time. The chain uses TRBV6-2 or TRBV6-3 and TRBJ2-1; TRBD1 or TRBD2 may be the D gene (5 bases each). Germline V CDR1 and CDR2: MNHEY, SVGEGT. V lost 3 bases to trimming and J lost 6 bases, with 18 bases between them. The CDR3 is 16 residues long. The CDR3 reads CASSYLGTGIFNEQFF. CDR3 nucleotides: TGTGCCAGCAGTTATTTGGGGACGGGTATTTTCAATGAGCAGTTCTTC.

This chain uses TRBV5-6 with TRBJ1-2; D is unclear. CDR3 length: 15 amino acids. V lost 0 bases, J lost 3 bases, and 12 bases lay in between. The germline CDR1 and CDR2 sequences are SGHDT and YYEEEE. The CDR3: CASSLVGQIHYGYTF. The CDR3 bases are TGTGCCAGCAGCTTGGTTGGCCAAATTCACTATGGCTACACCTTC.

The gene calls are TRBV7-9 and TRBJ2-2; D perhaps matches TRBD1 (6 bases). This CDR3 is 15 amino acids long. The ends were cut back, 5 bases at V and 5 bases at J, with 15 bases in the middle. Germline values: CDR1 SEHNR, CDR2 FQNEAQ (reference sequence). The CDR3 loop reads CASSPSQGLTGELFF. The CDR3 DNA follows: TGTGCCAGCAGCCCATCACAGGGTCTTACCGGGGAGCTGTTTTTT.

This clone showed up just once. The chain recombines TRBV29-1 with TRBJ2-5; 9 nucleotides line up with TRBD2. The junction had 4 bases not matched to a gene; V was cut back by 7 bases and J by 1 base. Germline assignment: CDR1 SQVTM and CDR2 ANQGSEA. This CDR3 is 13 amino acids long. CDR3 sequence: CSASGGTQETQYF. The CDR3 DNA reads as TGCAGCGCCAGCGGGGGGACCCAAGAGACCCAGTACTTC.

This clone was counted a single time. The chain combines TRBV4-1 with TRBJ2-5; weak D call: TRBD1 (5 bases). Trimming removed 0 bases at V and 1 base at J, with 9 bases between. CDR3 length equals 15 residues. CDR1 and CDR2 from the germline V gene are MGHRA and YSYEKL. The CDR3 region has the DNA TGCGCCAGCAGCCAAGAGGGGCTTTTCCAAGAGACCCAGTACTTC. This encodes CASSQEGLFQETQYF.

The gene calls are TRBV7-9 and TRBJ1-5; maybe TRBD1 (5 bases). The CDR3 is 17 residues long. Looked up from germline, CDR1 is SEHNR and CDR2 is FQNEAQ (reference sequence). V shed 6 bases and J shed 4 bases, with 22 bases lying between them. CDR3 sequence: CASSLGSGDIANQPQHF. The CDR3 nucleotides read TGTGCCAGCAGTCTAGGTTCGGGGGATATAGCAAATCAGCCCCAGCATTTT.

The chain couples TRBV5-1 to TRBJ2-3; TRBD2 is a possible D gene (6 bases). V dropped 4 bases and J dropped 1 base, with 16 bases sitting between them. The CDR3 loop spans 16 amino acids. CDR1 and CDR2 from the germline V gene are SGHRS and YFSETQ. Here the CDR3 reads CASSQGLALGTDTQYF. CDR3 coding DNA: TGCGCCAGCAGCCAGGGACTGGCCCTGGGCACAGATACGCAGTATTTT.

The chain recombines TRBV6-6 with TRBJ1-6; D is ambiguous. Germline values: CDR1 MNHNY, CDR2 SVGAGI (reference sequence). The CDR3 runs 14 residues. V lost 8 bases to trimming and J lost 3 bases, with 11 bases between them. The CDR3 bases are TGTGCCAGCGGGGTATCTAGCTATAATTCACCCCTCCACTTT. This gives the protein CASGVSSYNSPLHF.

This chain joins TRBV11-2 and TRBJ2-5, with D unclear. Germline CDR1 reads SGHAT; CDR2 reads FQNNGV. CDR3 size: 13 residues. V was pared by 0 bases and J by 4 bases, with 6 bases between. The CDR3, as DNA: TGTGCCAGCAGCTTAGATCCCGGAGAGACCCAGTACTTC. Translation: CASSLDPGETQYF.

The chain has TRBV7-2 and TRBJ1-1, with D unresolved. The CDR3 totals 14 residues. Germline lookup yields CDR1 SGHTA and CDR2 FQGNSA. Trimming shortened V by 2 bases and J by 1 base, and 8 bases separated the two germline ends. The CDR3 coding sequence is TGTGCCAGCAGCTTATACTCAGCGAACACTGAAGCTTTCTTT. Translating it yields CASSLYSANTEAFF.

This CDR3 reads CASSYIPDRGYDQPQHF. For the CDR3, the DNA is TGTGCCAGCAGTTACATTCCCGACAGGGGATATGATCAGCCCCAGCATTTT. This chain links TRBV6-2 or TRBV6-3 with TRBJ1-5; 8 bases agree with TRBD1. V shed 2 bases and J 5 bases; nucleotides not matched to a gene: 11. There are 17 residues in the CDR3. CDR1 and CDR2 (germline): MNHEY, SVGEGT.

The chain is built from TRBV19 and TRBJ2-7; TRBD2 matches at 10 bases. Unmatched junction bases numbered 14, after V lost 4 bases and J lost 5 bases. Per the germline V gene, CDR1 is LNHDA and CDR2 is SQIVND (reference sequence). The CDR3 spans 17 residues. In nucleotides, the CDR3 is TGTGCCAGTAGTAAAGGATCGGAGCTAGCGGGAGTACACGAGCAGTACTTC. Translated: CASSKGSELAGVHEQYF.